This T cell receptor (beta chain) was retrieved from a study of T cells in Graves' hyperthyroidism and ophthalmopathy. The trim removed 3 bases at V and 0 bases at J, leaving 4 bases unmatched. CDR3 length: 16 residues. Germline loops: CDR1 MRHNA, CDR2 SNTAGT. Researchers took RNA transcripts and amplified the TCR beta CDR3 regions from them. The primer set for the first-round RT-PCR of the TCR CDR3 was HTBI. TCRdb recomputed calls from the multiplex PCR reads with MiXCR, one row per CDR3 protein. The sample has about 410,000 distinct CDR3 sequences, 14% to 15% seen once. V is TRBV6-4 and J is TRBJ2-3; 9 nucleotides line up with TRBD2. This sequence originates from a young man with Graves' ophthalmopathy. Input material: blood. The CDR3 sequence: CASSERGGGSTDTQYF. The CDR3 DNA sequence: TGTGCCAGCAGTGAGCGCGGGGGGGGGAGCACAGATACGCAGTATTTT.